This entry lists 9 T cell receptor beta chains sequenced from one sample in a study of T cells in Graves' hyperthyroidism and ophthalmopathy. Amplified TCR beta CDR3 regions came from RNA transcripts. First-round RT-PCR targeting the TCR CDR3 was performed with the HTBI primer set. TCRdb itself ran the multiplex PCR reads through MiXCR, one entry per CDR3 protein. The sample gives more than 550,000 distinct CDR3 sequences, about 19% of which show up once; 16% is in the top ten. Input material: blood. These receptors all stem from a woman between 50 and 59 years old with Graves' hyperthyroidism that later progressed to Graves' ophthalmopathy.

The rearrangement uses TRBV5-4 and TRBJ2-5; D gene unclear. The CDR3 has 12 residues. Germline loops: CDR1 SGHNT, CDR2 YYREEE (reference sequence). V was pared by 3 bases and J by 5 bases, with 8 bases between. The CDR3 DNA is TGTGCCAGCAGCTCCCTGGCGGAGACCCAGTACTTC. Its protein is CASSSLAETQYF.

V is TRBV7-9 and J is TRBJ1-4; weak D call: TRBD1 (6 bases). Deletions cut 4 bases from V and 4 bases from J, with 25 bases between. The CDR3 spans 19 residues. Germline V gene sequence: CDR1 SEHNR, CDR2 FQNEAQ (reference sequence). Written as DNA, the CDR3 is TGTGCCAGCAGCTCCGACACCAGGGGTCTGGACTGGGGTAATGAAAAACTGTTTTTT. This gives the protein CASSSDTRGLDWGNEKLFF.

V usage is TRBV6-1 and J usage is TRBJ2-3, with 8 positions matching TRBD1. Germline V gives CDR1 MNHNS, CDR2 SASEGT. The CDR3 runs to 14 residues. CDR3 DNA sequence: TGTGCTAATGCGGACAGGGACGGTAATGATACGCAGTATTTT. Translation gives CANADRDGNDTQYF.

This clonotype was detected ten times or more. The chain combines TRBV11-2 with TRBJ1-1, with a possible D match to TRBD1 (6 bases). There are 14 residues in the CDR3. Per germline, CDR1 SGHAT and CDR2 FQNNGV. V shed 4 bases and J shed 3 bases, with 12 bases lying between them. The CDR3 DNA follows: TGTGCCAGCAGCTCACAGGGTTGGGACACTGAAGCTTTCTTT. Translated: CASSSQGWDTEAFF.

The gene calls are TRBV7-9 and TRBJ2-3; 7 bases are shared with TRBD2. The V gene's germline CDR1 is SEHNR and CDR2 FQNEAQ (reference sequence). Trimming at V came to 4 bases and at J to 6 bases, leaving 10 bases not matched to a gene. This CDR3 spans 15 amino acids. The CDR3 loop reads CASSSRRLGGDTQYF. The CDR3 DNA reads TGTGCCAGCAGCTCGAGACGGCTGGGAGGGGATACGCAGTATTTT.

This clonotype was seen ten or more times. This rearrangement joins TRBV2 to TRBJ2-7; 8 nucleotides agree with TRBD1. Germline V gene lookup returns CDR1 SNHLY and CDR2 FYNNEI. The CDR3 totals 15 residues. Germline trimming cut 3 bases from V and 3 bases from J; bases unmatched to any gene: 7. The CDR3: CASSEATGVGYEQYF. CDR3 DNA sequence: TGTGCCAGCAGTGAGGCGACAGGGGTCGGCTACGAGCAGTACTTC.

This clonotype was seen ten or more times. The chain couples TRBV6-2 or TRBV6-3 to TRBJ2-7; maybe TRBD2 (6 bases). With 2 bases removed from V and 0 bases from J, the gap between germline ends came to 17 bases. CDR1 MNHEY and CDR2 SVGEGT come from the germline V gene. The CDR3 contains 17 residues. CDR3 sequence reads: CASSYPWGSGNSYEQYF. The CDR3 nucleotides read TGTGCCAGCAGTTACCCCTGGGGTAGCGGAAACTCCTACGAGCAGTACTTC.

In its sample, this clonotype was seen many times. J is TRBJ1-1 and V is TRBV18; D is uncertain. The germline V gene encodes CDR1 KGHSH and CDR2 LQKENI. This CDR3 is 15 amino acids long. V was cut by 5 bases and J by 0 bases, with 13 bases left in between. The CDR3 DNA is TGTGCCAGCTCAGAGACCTGGGAGGTGAACACTGAAGCTTTCTTT. Amino acids: CASSETWEVNTEAFF.

In this sample, this clonotype turned up a few times. The CDR3 nucleotides read TGTGCCAGTTCCAGACCCAATCAGCCCCAGCATTTT. Protein product: CASSRPNQPQHF. J is TRBJ1-5 and V is TRBV7-6; D ambiguous. CDR1 is SGHVS, CDR2 FNYEAQ, per germline. The CDR3 has 12 residues. V was shortened by 9 bases and J by 3 bases, with 9 bases between the two germline ends.